This T cell receptor beta chain was recovered during a study of cytotoxic CD8 clonotypes in ibrutinib-treated CLL. This table comes from immunoSEQ multiplex PCR, and its TCRdb copy is limited to in-frame clones, with some not included. The sample has about 13,000 clones; 55% to 75% are singletons. Germline-derived CDR1 and CDR2 are SGHNT and YENEEA. The trim removed 7 bases at V and 5 bases at J, leaving 16 bases unmatched. The CDR3 consists of 17 residues. This TCR was recovered from a human donor with chronic lymphocytic leukemia. The material sequenced was PBMCs, taken before ibrutinib treatment. The J gene is TRBJ1-4, the V gene TRBV11-3; 7 positions match TRBD1. The CDR3 bases are TGTGCCAGCACCTCGGACAGGAGTGTGTTTTGGAATGAAAAACTGTTTTTT. Amino acids: CASTSDRSVFWNEKLFF. Combining the CDR3 with reference TRBV11-3 and TRBJ1-4 gives the whole variable domain EAGVVQSPRYKIIEKKQPVAFWCNPISGHNTLYWYLQNLGQGPELLIRYENEEAVDDSQLPKDRFSAERLKGVDSTLKIQPAELGDSAVYLCASTSDRSVFWNEKLFFGSGTQLSVL.